This section outlines one TCR beta chain sequence together with its context. This sample is part of a study of blood T cell repertoires in COVID-19. The repertoire was sequenced with immunoSEQ multiplex PCR; TCRdb's copy has only in-frame clones and lacks some. The profile covers almost 200,000 clones, with 70% to 80% appearing a single time and less than 7% taken by the ten largest. The germline V and J ends were trimmed by 2 bases and 0 bases, with 14 bases remaining between them. CDR3 length equals 16 residues. Germline lookup yields CDR1 MNHNS and CDR2 SASEGT. The rearrangement links TRBV6-1 to TRBJ2-7; D remains ambiguous. Material: peripheral blood. This sequence was found in a woman between 40 and 50 years old with COVID-19, enrolled during active disease. The CDR3 DNA is TGTGCCAGCAGTGAAAGCCCGGCAGGAAGCTCCTACGAGCAGTACTTC. Translating gives CASSESPAGSSYEQYF.